This T cell receptor (beta chain) comes out of a study of T cells in Graves' hyperthyroidism and ophthalmopathy. Amplified TCR beta CDR3 regions derived from RNA transcripts. TCR CDR3 underwent first-round RT-PCR with the HTBI primer set. TCRdb reprocessed the multiplex PCR reads via MiXCR and lists one record per CDR3 protein. Seen here are roughly 840,000 distinct CDR3 sequences, 38% observed once, and the top ten hold about 8.9%. The CDR3 sequence is 13 residues long. V shed 3 bases and J shed 7 bases, with 13 bases lying between them. CDR1 is SEHNR, CDR2 FQNEAQ, per germline (reference sequence). The rearrangement uses TRBV7-9 and TRBJ2-7; D is uncertain. The sample consisted of blood. This TCR derives from a young man with Graves' hyperthyroidism. The CDR3 DNA follows: TGTGCCAGCAGCTTGGTCCGAGCTGAGGAGCAGTACTTC. It encodes CASSLVRAEEQYF.